Following are 7 T cell receptor beta chains from one sample sequenced in a study of T cells in women clearing cervical HPV infection. The method was immunoSEQ multiplex PCR; TCRdb's version includes in-frame clones alone and lacks a portion of them. Recorded for this sample: fewer than 40,000 clones. Sequenced: blood buffy coat. These receptors all come from a woman aged 18-70 years with a cervical HPV16 infection that either progressed to CIN3+ or cleared (not recorded which).

Notes on this clone: The sequenced fragment ends 3 residues before the CDR3 boundary, so the rest is inferred from the germline J gene. This chain links TRBV5-1 with TRBJ2-5; 7 nucleotides agree with TRBD2. Germline V CDR1 and CDR2: SGHRS, YFSETQ. CDR3 size: 13 residues. V dropped 3 bases and J dropped 4; count of bases not matched to a gene: 3. CDR3 sequence reads: CASSSRGGETQYF. CDR3 DNA, as far as it was read: TGCGCCAGCAGCTCGCGCGGGGGAGAGACC.

Details on this clone: The CDR3 is cut off 3 residues early in the read; its end comes from the germline J gene. This sequence joins TRBV7-9 and TRBJ2-4; 7 bases map to TRBD1. Per the germline V gene, CDR1 is SEHNR and CDR2 is FQNEAQ (reference sequence). This CDR3 has 15 amino acids. The CDR3 protein is CASSPSVDRVYGQYF. The sequenced part of the CDR3 DNA is TGTGCCAGCAGCCCCAGCGTCGACAGGGTATATGGT.

Worth noting for this clone: The CDR3 goes on 3 residues after the read ends, and that part is filled in from the germline J gene. The V and J genes are TRBV28 and TRBJ2-1; D unclear. V was trimmed by 6 bases and J by 0 bases, leaving 12 bases between them. The germline V gene has CDR1 MDHEN and CDR2 SYDVKM. The CDR3 extends over 15 amino acids. The DNA read from the CDR3 is TGTGCCAGCAGGTTAATCTATGGCTCCTACAATGAG. Its translation is CASRLIYGSYNE. The whole CDR3 protein reads CASRLIYGSYNEQFF.

With regard to this clone: The read terminates 3 residues ahead of where the CDR3 ends, so the germline J gene completes it. This chain uses TRBV29-1 with TRBJ2-3; D remains unclear. Per the germline V gene, CDR1 is SQVTM and CDR2 is ANQGSEA. The V end lost 3 bases, the J end lost 1 base, and 5 bases lay between the germline ends. The CDR3 extends over 12 amino acids. CDR3 bases read: TGCAGCGTTGAGCAGGGCACAGATACG. Translated: CSVEQGTDT. The entire CDR3 protein reads CSVEQGTDTQYF.

A remark on this clone: The read terminates 3 residues ahead of where the CDR3 ends, so the germline J gene completes it. V gene TRBV5-1 combines with J gene TRBJ2-3, with 10 nucleotides matching TRBD2. The germline CDR1 and CDR2 sequences are SGHRS and YFSETQ. CDR3 length: 17 amino acids. The CDR3 loop is CASSLALAGGLKETQYF. CDR3 DNA (partial): TGCGCCAGCAGCTTGGCCTTAGCGGGAGGTCTAAAAGAGACG.

On this clone: The DNA ends 3 residues before the CDR3 does, and the rest of the CDR3 is filled in from the germline J gene. The V gene is TRBV29-1, the J gene TRBJ2-6; 10 nucleotides agree with TRBD1. In germline, CDR1 is SQVTM, CDR2 ANQGSEA. The CDR3 has 15 residues. V trimming: 7 bases; J trimming: 3 bases; junction bases outside the gene matches: 6. The CDR3 protein is CSAGDRGLGANVLTF. Partial CDR3 DNA: TGCAGCGCTGGAGACAGGGGGCTTGGGGCCAACGTC. The full variable domain, completed using reference TRBV29-1 and TRBJ2-6, is SAVISQKPSRDICQRGTSLTIQCQVDSQVTMMFWYRQQPGQSLTLIATANQGSEATYESGFVIDKFPISRPNLTFSTLTVSNMSPEDSSIYLCSAGDRGLGANVLTFGAGSRLTVL.

On this clone itself: The observed sequence ends 3 residues before the CDR3 terminus, with the missing tail filled in from the germline J gene. This chain links TRBV29-1 with TRBJ1-1; possible D gene TRBD1, 6 bases. The germline V gene has CDR1 SQVTM and CDR2 ANQGSEA. The V end was cut by 7 bases, the J end by 1 base, with 10 bases between. The CDR3 totals 12 residues. CDR3 bases read: TGCAGCGGTAAGACAGGGAACACTGAA. Its translation is CSGKTGNTE. The CDR3 as a whole reads CSGKTGNTEAFF.